The present T cell receptor beta chain was sequenced within a study of patients and donors after allogeneic stem cell transplantation. A single record per CDR3 protein comes from TCRdb applying MiXCR to the RT-PCR reads. The sample holds approximately 410,000 distinct CDR3 sequences, approximately 16% seen once. The CDR3 totals 15 residues. The germline V gene has CDR1 MNHEY and CDR2 SVGAGI. V gave up 4 bases and J gave up 5 bases; unmatched junction bases: 2. Material for sequencing was blood, either unsorted or a sorted T cell fraction (not recorded which). This chain links TRBV6-5 with TRBJ2-3; TRBD2 matches at 14 bases. The receptor was isolated from a human donor who was either an allogeneic HSCT recipient or a stem cell or donor lymphocyte infusion donor (not recorded which). It is not recorded whose cells these are; they may come from a transplant donor. The CDR3 DNA reads TGTGCCAGCAGTTCGACTAGCGGGAGGGAAGATACGCAGTATTTT. Translated, it gives CASSSTSGREDTQYF.